This T cell receptor beta chain comes out of a study of T cells expressing NK-cell markers. The overall study: Sorted CD3+CD56+NKG2C+, CD3+CD56+NKG2C- and CD3+CD56-NKG2C+ T cells provided the TCR beta repertoires. Of eight sequenced donors, seven were HCMV-seropositive and one HCMV-seronegative. Whole-study findings and limits: Questions lingered over whether expanded NKG2C+ T cell clones were HCMV-specific.

The TCR beta cDNA came from 5'RACE template switching with UMIs. TCRdb re-called the 5' RACE reads and gives one entry per CDR3 protein, without DNA. The repertoire table contains some 600,000 distinct CDR3 sequences. Notes on this clonotype: Its antigen is undetermined.

CDR1 and CDR2 (germline): SQVTM, ANQGSEA. This CDR3 spans 14 amino acids. This clonotype originated in a man younger than 30 in good health. The sequenced sample consisted of blood T cells: a sorted CD56 or NKG2C T cell subset, CD4+ or CD8+ T cells, or bulk PBMC T cells (not recorded which). The V and J genes are TRBV29-1 and TRBJ2-1. CDR3 in amino acids: CSVLENRRYLEQFF.